This T cell receptor (beta chain) was observed in a study of OX40 agonist ivuxolimab in advanced cancers. Study-level background: Ivuxolimab is an agonistic anti-OX40 (CD134) antibody, and patients were treated with it. Subjects had a mean age of about 61 years, with a range of roughly 23 to 80; around 83% were male.

Study conclusions and caveats: Some nonresponders additionally presented with little normalized T-cell clonal expansion. Clonal expansion by week 6 occurred in CD4+ and CD8+ blood T cells (at 0.1 to 3.0 mg/kg).

The CDR3 is 15 amino acids. Unmatched junction bases numbered 11, after V lost 5 bases and J lost 8 bases. Germline-derived CDR1 and CDR2 are SGHTA and FQGNSA. Generated by immunoSEQ multiplex PCR, the TCRdb table keeps only in-frame clones and is missing some. The table lists about 79,000 clones, 90% of them singletons, with 0.33% in the top ten. On this clone: Its matching antigen is unknown.

This chain uses TRBV7-2 with TRBJ1-4; TRBD1 aligns across 7 bases. The sequenced sample was CD4+ or CD8+ T cells sorted from blood, obtained in a trial of the OX40 agonist ivuxolimab. The source of this sequence is an adult with an advanced solid tumor such as melanoma, head and neck, liver or kidney cancer. In DNA, the CDR3 is TGTGCCAGCAGCCGAGCAGGGGGGGCAGGGGAAAAACTGTTTTTT. Translating it yields CASSRAGGAGEKLFF.